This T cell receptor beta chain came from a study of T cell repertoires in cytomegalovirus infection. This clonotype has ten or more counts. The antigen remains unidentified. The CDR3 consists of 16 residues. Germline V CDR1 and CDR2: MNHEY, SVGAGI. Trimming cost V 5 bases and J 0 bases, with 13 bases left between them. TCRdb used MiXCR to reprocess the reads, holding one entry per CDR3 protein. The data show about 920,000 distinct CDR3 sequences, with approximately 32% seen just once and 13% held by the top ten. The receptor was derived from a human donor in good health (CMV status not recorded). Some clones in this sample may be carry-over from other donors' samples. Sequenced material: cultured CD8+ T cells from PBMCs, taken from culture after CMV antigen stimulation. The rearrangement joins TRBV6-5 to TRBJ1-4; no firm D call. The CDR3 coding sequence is TGTGCCAGCAGTCTCCGCTCGTCCGCAACTAATGAAAAACTGTTTTTT. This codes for CASSLRSSATNEKLFF.